Presented here are 21 T cell receptor beta chains from one specimen sequenced in a study of blood T cell repertoires in COVID-19. The data were produced by immunoSEQ multiplex PCR, yet TCRdb's version contains in-frame clones alone and is incomplete. In the table there are tens of thousands of clones, roughly 82% of which are singletons. The material sequenced was peripheral blood. These receptors were obtained from an elderly woman with acute or convalescent COVID-19.

V is TRBV6-2 or TRBV6-3 and J is TRBJ1-5; D is uncertain. V was trimmed by 5 bases and J by 2 bases, leaving 10 bases between them. The CDR3 is 14 residues long. Per germline, CDR1 MNHEY and CDR2 SVGEGT. In DNA, the CDR3 is TGTGCCAGCAGTACAGAACGTGGCAATCAGCCCCAGCATTTT. Its translation is CASSTERGNQPQHF.

This clone was observed once. V is TRBV11-2 and J is TRBJ2-1; D possibly corresponds to TRBD2 (5 bases). CDR1 is SGHAT and CDR2 is FQNNGV in the germline V gene. The CDR3 runs to 14 residues. Trimming took off 2 bases at V and 5 bases at J, with 10 bases between the two ends. This chain's CDR3 is CASSLSGFDNEQFF. CDR3 nucleotides: TGTGCCAGCAGCTTATCGGGGTTCGACAATGAGCAGTTCTTC.

The V and J genes are TRBV21-1 and TRBJ2-3; TRBD2 is the table's D call and was not checked against the DNA. TRBV21-1 counts as a pseudogene. The CDR3 loop spans 17 amino acids. The DNA of the CDR3 is TGTGCCAGCAGCAAAGCGCTTTGGCGGGAGAAAACAGATACGCAGTATTTT. It encodes CASSKALWREKTDTQYF.

V is TRBV6-1 and J is TRBJ1-6; D not certain. V gave up 1 base and J gave up 8 bases, with 9 bases separating them. Germline CDR1 is MNHNS and CDR2 is SASEGT. CDR3 length: 14 amino acids. CDR3 region: CASSEVLIDSPLHF. The CDR3 region has the DNA TGTGCCAGCAGTGAAGTTCTAATTGATTCACCCCTCCACTTT.

The J gene is TRBJ1-6, the V gene TRBV7-2, with 10 bases that match TRBD1. The V gene's germline CDR1 is SGHTA and CDR2 FQGNSA. Germline trimming cut 5 bases from V and 5 bases from J; bases unmatched to any gene: 3. This CDR3 contains 15 residues. The chain's CDR3 is CASSPGQGDNSPLHF. The CDR3 bases are TGTGCCAGCAGCCCCGGACAGGGGGATAATTCACCCCTCCACTTT.

This clone was counted between two and nine times. Written as DNA, the CDR3 is TGCGCCAGCAGCCCACCCTTAGCGGGAGGGCACAATGAGCAGTTCTTC. This codes for CASSPPLAGGHNEQFF. The chain joins TRBV5-1 to TRBJ2-1, with 11 bases identical to TRBD2. The V and J ends lost 4 bases and 5 bases, in that order; junction bases with no gene match: 8. CDR3 length: 16 amino acids. Germline V lookup: CDR1 SGHRS, CDR2 YFSETQ.

A single count supports this clone. The chain recombines TRBV7-2 with TRBJ1-4; D is perhaps TRBD1 (6 bases). This CDR3 contains 15 residues. Trimming took 4 bases from V and 5 from J, leaving 14 bases between them. Germline-derived CDR1 and CDR2 are SGHTA and FQGNSA. The CDR3 coding sequence is TGTGCCAGCAGCTCAGGGGTTGTAGGGAATGAAAAACTGTTTTTT. Translated, it gives CASSSGVVGNEKLFF.

The chain recombines TRBV11-2 with TRBJ2-7; D may be TRBD2 (5 bases). Germline CDR1 SGHAT, CDR2 FQNNGV. The V end lost 0 bases, the J end lost 3 bases, and 6 bases lay between the germline ends. The CDR3 covers 13 residues. CDR3 sequence: CASSLEAGYEQYF. The CDR3 nucleotides read TGTGCCAGCAGCTTAGAGGCGGGCTACGAGCAGTACTTC.

CDR3 DNA: TGTGCCAGCAGTTGGGGACTAGCGGGAGTGCAGTTCTTC. Encoded protein: CASSWGLAGVQFF. The rearrangement joins TRBV12-3 or TRBV12-4 to TRBJ2-1, with TRBD2 matching over 14 bases. This CDR3 contains 13 residues. V shed 4 bases, J shed 12 bases, and the junction held 2 bases outside the gene matches.

This chain links TRBV29-1 with TRBJ2-7; 11 nucleotides match TRBD1. Germline CDR1 and CDR2: SQVTM and ANQGSEA. This CDR3 is 13 amino acids long. The CDR3 here is CSIGQGATYEQYF. The CDR3, as DNA: TGCAGTATCGGACAGGGGGCCACCTACGAGCAGTACTTC.

The chain joins TRBV12-5 to TRBJ1-3, with D unclear. Germline loops: CDR1 LGHNT, CDR2 FRNRAP. The CDR3 loop spans 16 amino acids. Trimming took off 2 bases at V and 0 bases at J, with 11 bases between the two ends. Here the CDR3 reads CASGLPGLFSGNTIYF. For the CDR3, the DNA is TGTGCTAGTGGTTTGCCAGGACTGTTCTCTGGAAACACCATATATTTT. Full variable domain (outside the CDR3, taken from reference TRBV12-5 and TRBJ1-3): DARVTQTPRHKVTEMGQEVTMRCQPILGHNTVFWYRQTMMQGLELLAYFRNRAPLDDSGMPKDRFSAEMPDATLATLKIQPSEPRDSAVYFCASGLPGLFSGNTIYFGEGSWLTVV.

The V and J genes are TRBV28 and TRBJ2-5, with no clear D. The V gene lost 6 bases and the J gene lost 2 bases, with 13 bases spanning the gap. The CDR3 totals 14 residues. From germline, CDR1 is MDHEN and CDR2 SYDVKM. Here the CDR3 reads CASSTYQAQETQYF. CDR3 nucleotides: TGTGCCAGCAGCACTTATCAGGCACAAGAGACCCAGTACTTC. The full variable domain, completed using reference TRBV28 and TRBJ2-5, is DVKVTQSSRYLVKRTGEKVFLECVQDMDHENMFWYRQDPGLGLRLIYFSYDVKMKEKGDIPEGYSVSREKKERFSLILESASTNQTSMYLCASSTYQAQETQYFGPGTRLLVL.

V is TRBV7-9 and J is TRBJ2-2; TRBD2 might be the D (6 bases). Trimming removed 6 bases at V and 6 bases at J, with 26 bases between. The CDR3 extends over 18 amino acids. Germline V gene sequence: CDR1 SEHNR, CDR2 FQNEAQ (reference sequence). The CDR3 protein is CASRGPRSGTRGAGELFF. The CDR3, as DNA: TGTGCCAGCAGGGGTCCTCGTAGCGGAACCCGGGGCGCCGGGGAGCTGTTTTTT.

CDR3 bases: TGTGCCAGCAGTACGAGGACTGAAGCTTTCTTT. It codes for CASSTRTEAFF. This chain joins TRBV12-3 or TRBV12-4 and TRBJ1-1; no firm D call. The CDR3 totals 11 residues. Trimming removed 5 bases from V and 5 bases from J, with 6 bases in between.

The chain links TRBV7-2 to TRBJ2-7; D is perhaps TRBD1 (8 bases). V lost 6 bases and J lost 3, with 15 bases in between. Germline lookup yields CDR1 SGHTA and CDR2 FQGNSA. This CDR3 comprises 14 residues. For the CDR3, the DNA is TGTGCCAGCAGGGGGGGGACAGGTGGCTACGAGCAGTACTTC. Protein product: CASRGGTGGYEQYF.

The rearrangement links TRBV19 to TRBJ1-5; D is unresolved. CDR3 length: 14 amino acids. The V gene's germline CDR1 is LNHDA and CDR2 SQIVND (reference sequence). Deletions cut 6 bases from V and 10 bases from J, with 19 bases between. CDR3 DNA sequence: TGTGCCAGTAGGGACTCCTATCTCTCTCGACCCCAGCATTTT. It translates to CASRDSYLSRPQHF.

The chain links TRBV28 to TRBJ2-7; TRBD1 agrees at 7 bases. The CDR3 spans 17 residues. The V segment lost 2 bases and the J segment 0 bases; nucleotides outside the gene matches: 10. From germline, CDR1 is MDHEN and CDR2 SYDVKM. The CDR3 spells CASSLPPRTGSSYEQYF. CDR3 coding DNA: TGTGCCAGCAGTTTACCCCCTCGGACAGGAAGCTCCTACGAGCAGTACTTC. Full variable domain (outside the CDR3, taken from reference TRBV28 and TRBJ2-7): DVKVTQSSRYLVKRTGEKVFLECVQDMDHENMFWYRQDPGLGLRLIYFSYDVKMKEKGDIPEGYSVSREKKERFSLILESASTNQTSMYLCASSLPPRTGSSYEQYFGPGTRLTVT.

This chain uses TRBV6-6 with TRBJ2-5; the D gene is possibly TRBD1 (5 bases). Germline lookup yields CDR1 MNHNY and CDR2 SVGAGI (reference sequence). The CDR3 covers 15 residues. V lost 5 bases to trimming and J lost 4 bases, with 17 bases between them. Written as DNA, the CDR3 is TGTGCCAGCAGTCAAACCTCAGGGTTTGCAGAGACCCAGTACTTC. Translating it yields CASSQTSGFAETQYF.

This sequence joins TRBV27 and TRBJ2-5; weak D call: TRBD1 (6 bases). Germline V gives CDR1 MNHEY, CDR2 SMNVEV (reference sequence). The CDR3 is made up of 14 amino acids. The V end was cut by 8 bases, the J end by 4 bases, with 17 bases between. The CDR3 region has the DNA TGTGCCAGCCTAGCTGCTACAGGGACAGAGACCCAGTACTTC. Protein product: CASLAATGTETQYF.

The count of this clone is one. The chain combines TRBV7-2 with TRBJ2-7; the match to TRBD1 covers 7 bases. Germline values: CDR1 SGHTA, CDR2 FQGNSA. The CDR3 contains 17 residues. The junction had 11 bases not matched to a gene; V was cut back by 1 base and J by 2 bases. CDR3 amino acids: CASSLGRPGQATYEQYF. DNA for the CDR3: TGTGCCAGCAGCTTAGGGAGACCCGGACAGGCCACCTACGAGCAGTACTTC.

The chain carries TRBV4-1 and TRBJ2-4; D is unresolved. V lost 4 bases to trimming and J lost 0 bases, with 10 bases between them. CDR1 and CDR2 from the germline V gene are MGHRA and YSYEKL. The CDR3 runs to 15 residues. CDR3 bases: TGCGCCAGCAGCCCGGCGGCCCTAGCCAAAAACATTCAGTACTTC. Encoded protein: CASSPAALAKNIQYF.